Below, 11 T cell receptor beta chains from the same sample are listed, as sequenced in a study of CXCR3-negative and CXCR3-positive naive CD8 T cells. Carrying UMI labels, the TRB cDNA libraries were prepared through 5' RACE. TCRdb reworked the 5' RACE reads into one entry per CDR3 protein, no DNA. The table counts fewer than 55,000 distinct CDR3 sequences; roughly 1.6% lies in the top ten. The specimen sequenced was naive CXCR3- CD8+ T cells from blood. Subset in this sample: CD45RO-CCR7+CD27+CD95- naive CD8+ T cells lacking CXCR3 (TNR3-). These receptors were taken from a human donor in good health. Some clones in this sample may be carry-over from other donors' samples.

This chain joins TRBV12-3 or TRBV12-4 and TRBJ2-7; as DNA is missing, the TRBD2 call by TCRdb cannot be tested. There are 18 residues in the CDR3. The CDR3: CASSLGLAGPRGGNEQYF.

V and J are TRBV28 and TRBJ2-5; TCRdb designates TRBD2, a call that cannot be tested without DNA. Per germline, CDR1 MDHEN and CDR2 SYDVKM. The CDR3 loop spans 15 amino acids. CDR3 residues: CASSLRQGDGETQYF. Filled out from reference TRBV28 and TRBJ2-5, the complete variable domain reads DVKVTQSSRYLVKRTGEKVFLECVQDMDHENMFWYRQDPGLGLRLIYFSYDVKMKEKGDIPEGYSVSREKKERFSLILESASTNQTSMYLCASSLRQGDGETQYFGPGTRLLVL.

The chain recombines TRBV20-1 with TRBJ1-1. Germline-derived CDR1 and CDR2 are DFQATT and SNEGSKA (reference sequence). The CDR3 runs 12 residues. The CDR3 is CSARSGDTEAFF.

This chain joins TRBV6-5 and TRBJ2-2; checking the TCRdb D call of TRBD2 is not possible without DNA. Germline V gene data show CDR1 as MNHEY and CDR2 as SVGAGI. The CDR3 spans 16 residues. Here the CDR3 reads CASSFLAGLNTGELFF.

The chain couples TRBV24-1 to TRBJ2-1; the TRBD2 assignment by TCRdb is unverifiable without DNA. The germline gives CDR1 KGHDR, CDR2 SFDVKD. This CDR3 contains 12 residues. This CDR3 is CATGLAGNEQFF.

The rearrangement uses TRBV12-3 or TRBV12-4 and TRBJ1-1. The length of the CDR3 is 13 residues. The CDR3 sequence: CASSFRPNTEAFF.

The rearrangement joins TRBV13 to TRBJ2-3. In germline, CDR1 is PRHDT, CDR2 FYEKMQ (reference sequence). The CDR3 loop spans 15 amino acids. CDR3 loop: CASSLNLDNRDTQYF.

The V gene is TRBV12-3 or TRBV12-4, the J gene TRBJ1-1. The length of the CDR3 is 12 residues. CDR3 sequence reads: CASSWGNTEAFF.

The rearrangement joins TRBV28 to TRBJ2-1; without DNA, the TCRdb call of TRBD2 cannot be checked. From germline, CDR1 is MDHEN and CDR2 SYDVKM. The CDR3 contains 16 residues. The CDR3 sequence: CASSLEGGIRDNEQFF.

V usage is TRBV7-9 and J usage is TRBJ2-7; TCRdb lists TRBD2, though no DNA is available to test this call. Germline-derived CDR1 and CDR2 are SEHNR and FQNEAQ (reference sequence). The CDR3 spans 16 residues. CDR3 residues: CASSLLGAYPDYEQYF.

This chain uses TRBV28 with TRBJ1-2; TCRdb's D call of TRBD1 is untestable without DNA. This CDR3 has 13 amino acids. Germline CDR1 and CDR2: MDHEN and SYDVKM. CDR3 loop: CASSTDSSYGYTF.